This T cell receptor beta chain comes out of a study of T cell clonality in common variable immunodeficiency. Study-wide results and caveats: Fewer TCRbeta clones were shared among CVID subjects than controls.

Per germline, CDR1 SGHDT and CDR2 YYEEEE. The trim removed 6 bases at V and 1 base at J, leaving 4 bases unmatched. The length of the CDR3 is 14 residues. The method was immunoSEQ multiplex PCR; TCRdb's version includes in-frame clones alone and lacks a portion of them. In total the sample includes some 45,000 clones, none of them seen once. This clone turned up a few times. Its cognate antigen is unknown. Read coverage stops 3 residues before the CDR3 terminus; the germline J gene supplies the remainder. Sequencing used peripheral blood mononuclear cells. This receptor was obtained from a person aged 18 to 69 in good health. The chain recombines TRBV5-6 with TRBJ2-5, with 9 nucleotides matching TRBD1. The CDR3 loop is CASTSTGGQETQYF. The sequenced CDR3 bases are TGTGCCAGCACCTCGACAGGGGGCCAAGAGACC.